This T cell receptor (beta chain) derives from a study of blood T cell repertoires in COVID-19. Sequencing was performed with immunoSEQ multiplex PCR; in TCRdb, only in-frame clones are kept and a portion is missing. The repertoire holds about 330,000 clones, with around 90% as singletons. V was pared by 3 bases and J by 3 bases, with 7 bases of the junction left unmatched. The CDR3 has 15 residues. CDR1 LNHDA and CDR2 SQIVND come from the germline V gene (reference sequence). Before being deemed recovered, Cohort 3 donors had two negative PCRs, clearance, or symptom resolution. The chain joins TRBV19 to TRBJ2-7; 8 nucleotides line up with TRBD1. The TCR originated in a woman under 40 who had recovered from COVID-19. Sample: PBMCs or T cells enriched from blood (not recorded which). The CDR3 bases are TGTGCCAGTAGTATGGCCGGGACAGGAGGCTACGAGCAGTACTTC. Translation gives CASSMAGTGGYEQYF.